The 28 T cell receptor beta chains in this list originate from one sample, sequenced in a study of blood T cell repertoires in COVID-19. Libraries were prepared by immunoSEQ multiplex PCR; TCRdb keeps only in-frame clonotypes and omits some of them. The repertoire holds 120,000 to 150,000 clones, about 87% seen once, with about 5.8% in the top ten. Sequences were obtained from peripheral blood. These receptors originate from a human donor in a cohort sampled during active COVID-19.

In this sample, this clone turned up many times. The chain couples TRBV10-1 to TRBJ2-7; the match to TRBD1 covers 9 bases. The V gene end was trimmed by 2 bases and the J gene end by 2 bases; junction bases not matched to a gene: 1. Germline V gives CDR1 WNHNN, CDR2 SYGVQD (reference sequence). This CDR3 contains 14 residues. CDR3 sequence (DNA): TGCGCCAGCAGTGAGGACAGGGGGACCTACGAGCAGTACTTC. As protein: CASSEDRGTYEQYF.

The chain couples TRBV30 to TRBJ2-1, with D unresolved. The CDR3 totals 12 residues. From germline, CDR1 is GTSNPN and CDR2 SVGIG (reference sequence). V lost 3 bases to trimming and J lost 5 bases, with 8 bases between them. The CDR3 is CAWRKQNNEQFF. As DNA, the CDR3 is TGTGCCTGGAGGAAACAGAACAATGAGCAGTTCTTC. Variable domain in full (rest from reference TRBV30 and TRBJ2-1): SQTIHQWPATLVQPVGSPLSLECTVEGTSNPNLYWYRQAAGRGLQLLFYSVGIGQISSEVPQNLSASRPQDRQFILSSKKLLLSDSGFYLCAWRKQNNEQFFGPGTRLTVL.

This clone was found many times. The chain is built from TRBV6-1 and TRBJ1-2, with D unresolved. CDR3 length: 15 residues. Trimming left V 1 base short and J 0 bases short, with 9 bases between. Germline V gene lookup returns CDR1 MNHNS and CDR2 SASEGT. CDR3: CASSEGEVPNYGYTF. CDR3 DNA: TGTGCCAGCAGTGAAGGGGAGGTCCCTAACTATGGCTACACCTTC.

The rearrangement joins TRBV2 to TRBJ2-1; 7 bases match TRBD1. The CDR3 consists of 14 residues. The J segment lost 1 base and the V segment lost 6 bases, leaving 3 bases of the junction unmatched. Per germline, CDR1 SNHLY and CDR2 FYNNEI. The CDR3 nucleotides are TGTGCCAGCAGCGGGACAGTTTCCTACAATGAGCAGTTCTTC. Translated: CASSGTVSYNEQFF.

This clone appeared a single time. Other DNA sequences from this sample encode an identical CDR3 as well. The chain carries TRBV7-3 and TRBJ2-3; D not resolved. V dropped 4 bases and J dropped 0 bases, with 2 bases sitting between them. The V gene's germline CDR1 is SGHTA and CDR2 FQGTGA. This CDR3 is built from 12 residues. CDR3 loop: CASSSSTDTQYF. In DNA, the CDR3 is TGTGCCAGCAGCTCGAGCACAGATACGCAGTATTTT.

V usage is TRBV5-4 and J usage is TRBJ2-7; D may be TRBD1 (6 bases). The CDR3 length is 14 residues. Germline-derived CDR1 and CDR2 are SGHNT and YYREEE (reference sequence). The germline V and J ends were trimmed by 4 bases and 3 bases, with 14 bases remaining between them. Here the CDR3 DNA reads TGTGCCAGCAGCAACCCGGGACAAAACTACGAGCAGTACTTC. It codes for CASSNPGQNYEQYF.

In DNA form, the CDR3 reads TGTGCCACCCTGGGACTAGAAACCTACGAGCAGTACTTC. Protein: CATLGLETYEQYF. V gene TRBV28 combines with J gene TRBJ2-7, with 8 bases identical to TRBD2. The junction had 7 bases not matched to a gene; V was cut back by 10 bases and J by 2 bases. This CDR3 is 13 amino acids long. Germline V CDR1 and CDR2: MDHEN, SYDVKM.

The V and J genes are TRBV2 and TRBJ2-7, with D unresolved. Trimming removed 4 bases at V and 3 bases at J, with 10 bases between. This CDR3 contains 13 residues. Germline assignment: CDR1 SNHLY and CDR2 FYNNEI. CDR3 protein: CASSVALFYEQYF. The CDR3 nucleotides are TGTGCCAGCAGTGTTGCGCTCTTCTACGAGCAGTACTTC.

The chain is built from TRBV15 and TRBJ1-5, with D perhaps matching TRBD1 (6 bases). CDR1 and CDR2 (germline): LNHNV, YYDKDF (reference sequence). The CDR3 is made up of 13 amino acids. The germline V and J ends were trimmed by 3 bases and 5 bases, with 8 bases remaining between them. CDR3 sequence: CATSRDSHQPQHF. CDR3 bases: TGTGCCACCAGCAGGGACAGCCATCAGCCCCAGCATTTT.

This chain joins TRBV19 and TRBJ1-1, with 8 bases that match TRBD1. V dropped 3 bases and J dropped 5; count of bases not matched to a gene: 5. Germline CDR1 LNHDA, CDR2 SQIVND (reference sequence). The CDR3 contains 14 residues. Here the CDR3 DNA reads TGTGCCAGTAGTATTGGACAGGGCAGGACTGAAGCTTTCTTT. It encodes CASSIGQGRTEAFF.

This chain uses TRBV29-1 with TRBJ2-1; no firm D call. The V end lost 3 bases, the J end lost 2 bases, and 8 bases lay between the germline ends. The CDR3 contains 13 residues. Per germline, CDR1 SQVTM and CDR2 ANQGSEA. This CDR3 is CSVDSQTYNEQFF. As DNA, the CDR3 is TGCAGCGTTGACAGTCAAACCTACAATGAGCAGTTCTTC.

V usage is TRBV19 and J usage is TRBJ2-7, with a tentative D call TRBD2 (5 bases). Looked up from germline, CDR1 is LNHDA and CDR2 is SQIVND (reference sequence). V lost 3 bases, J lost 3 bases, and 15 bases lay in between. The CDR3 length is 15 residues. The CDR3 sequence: CASSMGSGAFYEQYF. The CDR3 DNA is TGTGCCAGTAGTATGGGAAGCGGAGCATTCTACGAGCAGTACTTC. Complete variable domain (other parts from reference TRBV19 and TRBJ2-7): DGGITQSPKYLFRKEGQNVTLSCEQNLNHDAMYWYRQDPGQGLRLIYYSQIVNDFQKGDIAEGYSVSREKKESFPLTVTSAQKNPTAFYLCASSMGSGAFYEQYFGPGTRLTVT.

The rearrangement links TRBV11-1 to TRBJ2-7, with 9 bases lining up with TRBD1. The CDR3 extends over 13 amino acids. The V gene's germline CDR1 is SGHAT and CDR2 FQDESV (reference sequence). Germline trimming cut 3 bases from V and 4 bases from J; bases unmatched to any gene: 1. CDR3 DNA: TGTGCCAGCAGCTTGACAGGGGGATACGAGCAGTACTTC. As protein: CASSLTGGYEQYF. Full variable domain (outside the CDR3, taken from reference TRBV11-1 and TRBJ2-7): EAEVAQSPRYKITEKSQAVAFWCDPISGHATLYWYRQILGQGPELLVQFQDESVVDDSQLPKDRFSAERLKGVDSTLKIQPAELGDSAMYLCASSLTGGYEQYFGPGTRLTVT.

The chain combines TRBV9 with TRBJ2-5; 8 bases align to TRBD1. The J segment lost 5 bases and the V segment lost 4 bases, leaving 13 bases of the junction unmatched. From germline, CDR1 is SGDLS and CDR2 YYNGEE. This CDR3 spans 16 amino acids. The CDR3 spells CASSPRLDRGGETQYF. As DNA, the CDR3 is TGTGCCAGCAGCCCCCGCCTCGACAGGGGCGGGGAGACCCAGTACTTC.

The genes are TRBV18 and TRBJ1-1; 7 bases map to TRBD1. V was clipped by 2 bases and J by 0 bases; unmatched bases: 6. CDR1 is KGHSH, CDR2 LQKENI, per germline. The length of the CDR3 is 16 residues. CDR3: CASSPRETGLNTEAFF. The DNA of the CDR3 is TGTGCCAGCTCACCAAGGGAGACAGGGCTGAACACTGAAGCTTTCTTT.

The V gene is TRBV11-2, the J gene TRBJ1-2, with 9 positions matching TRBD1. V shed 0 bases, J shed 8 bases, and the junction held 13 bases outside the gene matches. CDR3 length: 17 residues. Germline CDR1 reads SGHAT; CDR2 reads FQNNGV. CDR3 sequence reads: CASSLDPTWTGAQGYTF. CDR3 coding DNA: TGTGCCAGCAGCTTAGATCCTACGTGGACAGGGGCTCAAGGCTACACCTTC. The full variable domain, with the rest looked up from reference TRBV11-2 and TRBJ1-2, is EAGVAQSPRYKIIEKRQSVAFWCNPISGHATLYWYQQILGQGPKLLIQFQNNGVVDDSQLPKDRFSAERLKGVDSTLKIQPAKLEDSAVYLCASSLDPTWTGAQGYTFGSGTRLTVV.

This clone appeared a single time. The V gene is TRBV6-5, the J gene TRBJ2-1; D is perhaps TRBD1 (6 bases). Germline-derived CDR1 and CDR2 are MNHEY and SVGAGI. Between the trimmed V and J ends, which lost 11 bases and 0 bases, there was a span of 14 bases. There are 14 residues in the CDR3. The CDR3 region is CACCRGSSYNEQFF. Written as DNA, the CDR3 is TGTGCCTGTTGTAGGGGGAGCTCCTACAATGAGCAGTTCTTC.

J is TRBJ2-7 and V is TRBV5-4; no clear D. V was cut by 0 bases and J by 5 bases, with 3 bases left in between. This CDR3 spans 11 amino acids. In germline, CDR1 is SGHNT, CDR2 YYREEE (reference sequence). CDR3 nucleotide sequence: TGTGCCAGCAGCTTGGCCGACGAGCAGTACTTC. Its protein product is CASSLADEQYF.

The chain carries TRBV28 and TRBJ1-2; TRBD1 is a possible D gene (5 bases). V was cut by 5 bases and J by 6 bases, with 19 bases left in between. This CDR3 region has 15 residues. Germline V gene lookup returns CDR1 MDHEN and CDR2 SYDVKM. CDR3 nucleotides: TGTGCCAGCAGTATAGGGCAGGGTAAGATTCATGGCTACACCTTC. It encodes CASSIGQGKIHGYTF.

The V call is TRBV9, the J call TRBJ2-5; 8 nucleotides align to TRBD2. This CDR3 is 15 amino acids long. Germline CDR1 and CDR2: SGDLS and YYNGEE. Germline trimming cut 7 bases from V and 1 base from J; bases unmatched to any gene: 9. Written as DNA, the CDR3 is TGTGCCAGCGCTAGACGGGGGGGCTTCCAAGAGACCCAGTACTTC. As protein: CASARRGGFQETQYF.

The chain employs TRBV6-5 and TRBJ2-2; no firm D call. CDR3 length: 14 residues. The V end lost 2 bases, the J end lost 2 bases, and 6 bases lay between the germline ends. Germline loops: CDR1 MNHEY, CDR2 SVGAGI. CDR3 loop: CASSYRRNTGELFF. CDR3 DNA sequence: TGTGCCAGCAGTTACCGTAGAAACACCGGGGAGCTGTTTTTT.

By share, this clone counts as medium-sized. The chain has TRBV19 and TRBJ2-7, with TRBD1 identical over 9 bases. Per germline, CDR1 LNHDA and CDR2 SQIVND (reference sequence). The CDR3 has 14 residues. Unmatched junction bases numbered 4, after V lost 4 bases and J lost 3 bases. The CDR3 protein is CASSRGTGSYEQYF. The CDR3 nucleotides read TGTGCCAGTAGTAGGGGGACAGGGAGCTACGAGCAGTACTTC.

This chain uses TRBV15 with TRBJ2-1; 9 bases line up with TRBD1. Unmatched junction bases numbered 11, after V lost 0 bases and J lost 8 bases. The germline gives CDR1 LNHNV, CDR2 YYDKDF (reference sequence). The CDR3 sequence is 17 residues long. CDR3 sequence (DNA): TGTGCCACCAGCAGAGATCTTTCGGGGACAGGGATTTATGAGCAGTTCTTC. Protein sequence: CATSRDLSGTGIYEQFF.

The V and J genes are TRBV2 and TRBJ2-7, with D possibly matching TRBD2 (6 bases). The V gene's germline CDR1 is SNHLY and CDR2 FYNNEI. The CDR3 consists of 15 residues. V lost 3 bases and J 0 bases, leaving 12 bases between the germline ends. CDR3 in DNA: TGTGCCAGCAGTGACGGCGGGATGAGCTCCTACGAGCAGTACTTC. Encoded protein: CASSDGGMSSYEQYF. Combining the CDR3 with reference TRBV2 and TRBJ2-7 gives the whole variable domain EPEVTQTPSHQVTQMGQEVILRCVPISNHLYFYWYRQILGQKVEFLVSFYNNEISEKSEIFDDQFSVERPDGSNFTLKIRSTKLEDSAMYFCASSDGGMSSYEQYFGPGTRLTVT.

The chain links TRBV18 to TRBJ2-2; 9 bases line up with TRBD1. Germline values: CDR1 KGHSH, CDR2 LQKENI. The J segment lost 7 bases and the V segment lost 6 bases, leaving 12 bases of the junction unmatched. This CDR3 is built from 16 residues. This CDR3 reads CASSPGQGSSSGELFF. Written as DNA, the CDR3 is TGTGCCAGCTCTCCTGGACAGGGGTCCTCCAGCGGGGAGCTGTTTTTT.

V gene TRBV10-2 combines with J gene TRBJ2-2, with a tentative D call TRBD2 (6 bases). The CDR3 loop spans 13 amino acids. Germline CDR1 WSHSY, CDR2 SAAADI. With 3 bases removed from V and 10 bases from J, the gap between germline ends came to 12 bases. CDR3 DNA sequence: TGCGCCAGCAGTGAAGCGGGTGGTACGGAGCTGTTTTTT. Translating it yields CASSEAGGTELFF.

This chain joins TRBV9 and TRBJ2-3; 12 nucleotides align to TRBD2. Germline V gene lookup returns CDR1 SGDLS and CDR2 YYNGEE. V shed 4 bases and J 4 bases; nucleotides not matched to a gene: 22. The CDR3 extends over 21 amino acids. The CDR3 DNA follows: TGTGCCAGCAGCCCCCCGGAGGGGTTGAGTCGACTAGCGGGGGCTTCAGATACGCAGTATTTT. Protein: CASSPPEGLSRLAGASDTQYF.

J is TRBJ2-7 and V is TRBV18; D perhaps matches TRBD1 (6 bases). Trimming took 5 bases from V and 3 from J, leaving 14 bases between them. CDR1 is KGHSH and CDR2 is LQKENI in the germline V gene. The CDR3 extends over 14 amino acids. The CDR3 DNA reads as TGTGCCAGCTCATTCAGGGGATTGGGCTACGAGCAGTACTTC. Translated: CASSFRGLGYEQYF.